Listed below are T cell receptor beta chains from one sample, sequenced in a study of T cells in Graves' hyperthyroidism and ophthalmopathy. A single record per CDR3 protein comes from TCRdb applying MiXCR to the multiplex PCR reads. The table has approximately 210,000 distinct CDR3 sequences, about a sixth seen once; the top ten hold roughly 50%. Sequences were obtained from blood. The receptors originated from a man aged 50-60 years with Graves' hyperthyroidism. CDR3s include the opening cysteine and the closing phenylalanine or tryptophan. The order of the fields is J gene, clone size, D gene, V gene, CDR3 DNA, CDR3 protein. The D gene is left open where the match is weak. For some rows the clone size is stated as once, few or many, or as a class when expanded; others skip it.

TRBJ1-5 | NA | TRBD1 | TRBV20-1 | TGCAGTGCTAGAGTAGACAGGGAGGATCAGCCCCAGCATTTT | CSARVDREDQPQHF
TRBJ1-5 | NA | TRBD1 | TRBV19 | TGTGCCAGTAGTACAACACAGGGGTTCATGCAGCCCCAGCATTTT | CASSTTQGFMQPQHF
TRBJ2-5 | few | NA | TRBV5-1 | TGCGCCAGCAGCCACGGATACATGGGAGAGACCCAGTACTTC | CASSHGYMGETQYF
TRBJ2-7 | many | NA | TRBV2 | TGTGCCAGCAGTGAAGCAGGGCAGGGCCGCTACGAGCAGTACTTC | CASSEAGQGRYEQYF
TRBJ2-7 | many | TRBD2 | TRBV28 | TGTGCCAGCAGTTTAAGTCCTAGCGGGAGGTACGAGCAGTACTTC | CASSLSPSGRYEQYF
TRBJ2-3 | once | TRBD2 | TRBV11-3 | TGTGCCAGCACCTTCCCGGGACTAGCGGATTCGGGAGATACGCAGTATTTT | CASTFPGLADSGDTQYF
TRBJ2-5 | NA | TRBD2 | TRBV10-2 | TGCGCCACCCTACCCGGGACTAGCACTCAAGAGACCCAGTACTTC | CATLPGTSTQETQYF
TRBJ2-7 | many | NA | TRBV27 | TGTGCCAGCGGACCCCCCCGGGACGGTTTCACTTACGAGCAGTACTTC | CASGPPRDGFTYEQYF
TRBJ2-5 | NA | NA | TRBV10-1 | TGCGCCAGCAGTGAGTCGGGGAGAGAGACCCAGTACTTC | CASSESGRETQYF
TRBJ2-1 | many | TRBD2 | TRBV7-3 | TGTGCCAGCAGCCTGACTAGCGGGAGTATGGGCGAGCAGTTCTTC | CASSLTSGSMGEQFF
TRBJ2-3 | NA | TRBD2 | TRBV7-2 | TGTGCCAGCAGCTATTGGACTAGCGGGAGGGGGGGCACAGATACGCAGTATTTT | CASSYWTSGRGGTDTQYF
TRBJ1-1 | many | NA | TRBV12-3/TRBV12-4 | TGTGCCAGCAGTCTCCGGGGGTCGGACACTGAAGCTTTCTTT | CASSLRGSDTEAFF
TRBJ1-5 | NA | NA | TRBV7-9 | TGTGCCAGCAGCTCGGGAGTGCCCCAGCATTTT | CASSSGVPQHF
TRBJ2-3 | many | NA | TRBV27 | TGTGCCAGCAGTTCCCCCCAACGGGATTTCGGAGATACGCAGTATTTT | CASSSPQRDFGDTQYF
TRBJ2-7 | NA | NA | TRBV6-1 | TGTGCCAGCAGCCCGGAGCGCCACGAGCAGTACTTC | CASSPERHEQYF
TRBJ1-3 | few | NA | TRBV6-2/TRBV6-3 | TGTGCCAGCAGTTACTCGGGCGGCAGGCTGGACACCATATATTTT | CASSYSGGRLDTIYF
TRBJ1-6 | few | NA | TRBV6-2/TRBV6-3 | TGTGCCAGCAGTTACGGCCGATCGGGATCACCCCTCCACTTT | CASSYGRSGSPLHF
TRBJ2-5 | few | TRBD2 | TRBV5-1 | TGCGCCAGCAGCGCCGGGACTAGCGTTAGGGAGACCCAGTACTTC | CASSAGTSVRETQYF
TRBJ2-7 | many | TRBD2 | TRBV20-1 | TGCAGTGCTAGAGCCGGTCTAGCGGGAGCCGAGCAGTACTTC | CSARAGLAGAEQYF
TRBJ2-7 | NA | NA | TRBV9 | TGTGCCAGCAGCGGGAGGGGACGACCATACGAGCAGTACTTC | CASSGRGRPYEQYF
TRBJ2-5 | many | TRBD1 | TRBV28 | TGTGCCAGCAGTTTATTCATTCCCCAGACAGGGGGCCAGGAGACCCAGTACTTC | CASSLFIPQTGGQETQYF
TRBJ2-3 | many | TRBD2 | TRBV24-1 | TGTGCCACCGCCCACGGCCGGGATAGCGGGAGAAGGGATACGCAGTATTTT | CATAHGRDSGRRDTQYF
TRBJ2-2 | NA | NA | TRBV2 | TGTGCCAGCGGTGATCAGGGCGGACGAGGGGAGCTGTTTTTT | CASGDQGGRGELFF
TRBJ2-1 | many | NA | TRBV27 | TGTGCCAGCAGTTTTTCTAGGGCAAGGAATGAGCAGTTCTTC | CASSFSRARNEQFF
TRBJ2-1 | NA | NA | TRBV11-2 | TGTGCCAGCAGCCCCAACTATAGCTACAATGAGCAGTTCTTC | CASSPNYSYNEQFF
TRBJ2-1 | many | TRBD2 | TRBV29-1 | TGCAGCGTTGTTGGCGGGAGGAATGATTTCAATGAGCAGTTCTTC | CSVVGGRNDFNEQFF
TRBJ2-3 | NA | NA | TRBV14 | TGTGCCAGCAGCCAAGATTCAGCCGCAGATACGCAGTATTTT | CASSQDSAADTQYF
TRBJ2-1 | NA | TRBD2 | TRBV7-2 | TGTGCCAGCAGCTATTGGACTAGCGGGAGTCGGGATGAGCAGTTCTTC | CASSYWTSGSRDEQFF
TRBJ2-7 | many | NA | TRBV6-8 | TGTGCCAGCAGTTACTCCTTGGAGCGGTCCCCTAACGAGCAGTACTTC | CASSYSLERSPNEQYF
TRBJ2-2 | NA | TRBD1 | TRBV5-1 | TGCGCCAGCAGGCAAGACAGGGGTGAGAACACCGGGGAGCTGTTTTTT | CASRQDRGENTGELFF
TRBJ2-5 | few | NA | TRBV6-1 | TGTGCCAGCAGTGAAGTGAGACCCCAAGAGACCCAGTACTTC | CASSEVRPQETQYF
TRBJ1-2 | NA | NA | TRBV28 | TGTGCCAGCAGTTTACACGGGACACGGACCTTC | CASSLHGTRTF
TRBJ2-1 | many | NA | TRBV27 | TGTGCCAGCAGTTTATTCAGGGGATTCGGTGAGCAGTTCTTC | CASSLFRGFGEQFF
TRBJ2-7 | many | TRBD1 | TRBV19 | TGTGCCAGTAGGGATCCGGGACAGACGAACGAGCAGTACTTC | CASRDPGQTNEQYF
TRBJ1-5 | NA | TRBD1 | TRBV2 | TGTGCCAGCAGTTCAGGGGGTCAGCCCCAGCATTTT | CASSSGGQPQHF
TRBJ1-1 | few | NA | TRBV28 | TGTGCCAGCATCCAGAACGAGGTTGAAGCTTTCTTT | CASIQNEVEAFF
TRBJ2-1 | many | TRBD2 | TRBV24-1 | TGTGCCACCAGTGAACTGGGGACTAGCGGGAATCAGGGCAATGAGCAGTTCTTC | CATSELGTSGNQGNEQFF
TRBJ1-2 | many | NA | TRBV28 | TGTGCCAGCAGTTCGATAGGCTATGGCTACACCTTC | CASSSIGYGYTF
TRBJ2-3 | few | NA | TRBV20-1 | TGCAGTGCTGACTCAGCGGAAAGCACAGATACGCAGTATTTT | CSADSAESTDTQYF
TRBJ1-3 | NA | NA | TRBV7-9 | TGTGCCGTCAGTAGGCGGGGAGTGGTCTCTGGAAACACCATATATTTT | CAVSRRGVVSGNTIYF
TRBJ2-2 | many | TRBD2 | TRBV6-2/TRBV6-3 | TGTGCCAGCAGTTACTCTCGGCTAGCGGTGAACACCGGGGAGCTGTTTTTT | CASSYSRLAVNTGELFF
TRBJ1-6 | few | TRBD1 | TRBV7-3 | TGTGCCAGCAGCTTAAATACAGGGGATAATTCACCCCTCCACTTT | CASSLNTGDNSPLHF
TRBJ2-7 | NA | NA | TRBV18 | TGTGCCAGCTCACCACGGGGTCCCAACTACGAGCAGTACTTC | CASSPRGPNYEQYF
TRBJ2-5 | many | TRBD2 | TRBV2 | TGTGCCAGCAGTAACAGCGGGAGCACTGAGACCCAGTACTTC | CASSNSGSTETQYF
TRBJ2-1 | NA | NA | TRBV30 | TGTGCCTGGTCCCAAAGGACCTACAATGAGCAGTTCTTC | CAWSQRTYNEQFF
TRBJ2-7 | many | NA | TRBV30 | TGTGCCCTTGGCCGGGGATACGAGCAGTACTTC | CALGRGYEQYF
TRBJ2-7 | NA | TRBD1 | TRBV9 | TGTGCCAGCAGCGTAGCGGAACGGACAGGGGGCTTCTACGAGCAGTACTTC | CASSVAERTGGFYEQYF
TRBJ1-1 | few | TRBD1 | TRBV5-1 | TGCGCCAGCAGCTTGGGCTACAGGGGCACTGAAGCTTTCTTT | CASSLGYRGTEAFF
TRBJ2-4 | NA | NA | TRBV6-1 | TGTGCCAGCAGTGAAAGGGCAGGGAGAGCCAAAAACATTCAGTACTTC | CASSERAGRAKNIQYF
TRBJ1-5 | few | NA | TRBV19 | TGTGCCACACGATGGACAGATAATAGCAATCAGCCCCAGCATTTT | CATRWTDNSNQPQHF
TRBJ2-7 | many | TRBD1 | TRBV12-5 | TGTGCTAGTGGTTTGGTGGGACAGGGGGTGTTCCTCGAGAGGCGGTACGAGCAGTACTTC | CASGLVGQGVFLERRYEQYF
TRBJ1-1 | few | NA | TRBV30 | TGTGCCTGGAAGGCAGGGAGGACTGAAGCTTTCTTT | CAWKAGRTEAFF
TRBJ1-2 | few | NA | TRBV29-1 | TGCAGCGTTGAAGATCTTAAACGGGGCTACACCTTC | CSVEDLKRGYTF
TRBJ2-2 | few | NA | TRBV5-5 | TGTGCCAGCAGCTTGGTGGGGGGGGAGCTGTTTTTT | CASSLVGGELFF
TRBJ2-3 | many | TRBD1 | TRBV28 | TGTGCCAGCAGTTTTGGACAGGGGCGCTTTTCAACGCAGTATTTT | CASSFGQGRFSTQYF
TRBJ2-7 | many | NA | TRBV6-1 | TGTGCCAGCCGTCCCGGCGGACGATTAGACGAGCAGTACTTC | CASRPGGRLDEQYF
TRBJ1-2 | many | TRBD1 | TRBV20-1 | TGCAGTGCTAGAGGGACAGGGGGTTCCGGACTCTATGGCTACACCTTC | CSARGTGGSGLYGYTF
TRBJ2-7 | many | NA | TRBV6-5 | TGTGCCAGCAGTTACTCGATCGCAGAGACCAGGGGATCCTACGAGCAGTACTTC | CASSYSIAETRGSYEQYF
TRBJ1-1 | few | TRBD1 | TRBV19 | TGTGCCAGTAGTGACAGGGGGCGCGGAGCTTTCTTT | CASSDRGRGAFF
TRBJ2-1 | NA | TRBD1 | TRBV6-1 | TGTGCCAGCAAATCGACAGGGAGCTCCTACAATGAGCAGTTCTTC | CASKSTGSSYNEQFF